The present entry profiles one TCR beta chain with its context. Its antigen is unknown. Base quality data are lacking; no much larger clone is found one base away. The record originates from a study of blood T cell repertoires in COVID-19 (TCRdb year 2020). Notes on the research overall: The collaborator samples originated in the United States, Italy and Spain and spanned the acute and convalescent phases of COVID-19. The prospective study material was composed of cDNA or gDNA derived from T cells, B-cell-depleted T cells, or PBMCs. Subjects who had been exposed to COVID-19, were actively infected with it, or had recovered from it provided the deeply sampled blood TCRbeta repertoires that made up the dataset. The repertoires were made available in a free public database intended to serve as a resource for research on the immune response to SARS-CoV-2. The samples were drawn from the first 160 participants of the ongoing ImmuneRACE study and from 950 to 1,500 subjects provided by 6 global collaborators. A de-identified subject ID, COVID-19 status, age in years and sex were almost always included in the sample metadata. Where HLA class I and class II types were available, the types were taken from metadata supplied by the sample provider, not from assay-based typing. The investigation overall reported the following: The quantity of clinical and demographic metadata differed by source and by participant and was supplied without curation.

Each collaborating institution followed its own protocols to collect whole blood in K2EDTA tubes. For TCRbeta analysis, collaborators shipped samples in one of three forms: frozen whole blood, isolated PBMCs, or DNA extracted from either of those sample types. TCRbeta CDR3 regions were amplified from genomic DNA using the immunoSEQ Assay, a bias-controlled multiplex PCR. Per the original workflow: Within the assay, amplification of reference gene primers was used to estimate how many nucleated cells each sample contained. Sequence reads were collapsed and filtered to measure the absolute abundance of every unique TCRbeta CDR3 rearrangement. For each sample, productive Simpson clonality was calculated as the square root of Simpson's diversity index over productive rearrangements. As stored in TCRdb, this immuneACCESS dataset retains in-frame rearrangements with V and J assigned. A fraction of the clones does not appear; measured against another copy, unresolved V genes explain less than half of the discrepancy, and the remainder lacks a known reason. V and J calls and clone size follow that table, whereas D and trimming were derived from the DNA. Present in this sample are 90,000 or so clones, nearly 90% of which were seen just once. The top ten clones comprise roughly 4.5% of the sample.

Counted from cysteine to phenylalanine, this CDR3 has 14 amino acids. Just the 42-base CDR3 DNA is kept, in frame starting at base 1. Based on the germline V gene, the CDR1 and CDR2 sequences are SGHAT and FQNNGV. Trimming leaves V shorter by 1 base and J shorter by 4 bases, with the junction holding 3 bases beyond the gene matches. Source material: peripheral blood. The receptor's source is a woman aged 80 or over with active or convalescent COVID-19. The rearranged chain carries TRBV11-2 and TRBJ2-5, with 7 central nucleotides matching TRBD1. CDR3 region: CASSLGAGGETQYF. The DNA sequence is TGTGCCAGCAGCTTAGGGGCAGGGGGAGAGACCCAGTACTTC. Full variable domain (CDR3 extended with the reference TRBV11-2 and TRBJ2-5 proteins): EAGVAQSPRYKIIEKRQSVAFWCNPISGHATLYWYQQILGQGPKLLIQFQNNGVVDDSQLPKDRFSAERLKGVDSTLKIQPAKLEDSAVYLCASSLGAGGETQYFGPGTRLLVL.